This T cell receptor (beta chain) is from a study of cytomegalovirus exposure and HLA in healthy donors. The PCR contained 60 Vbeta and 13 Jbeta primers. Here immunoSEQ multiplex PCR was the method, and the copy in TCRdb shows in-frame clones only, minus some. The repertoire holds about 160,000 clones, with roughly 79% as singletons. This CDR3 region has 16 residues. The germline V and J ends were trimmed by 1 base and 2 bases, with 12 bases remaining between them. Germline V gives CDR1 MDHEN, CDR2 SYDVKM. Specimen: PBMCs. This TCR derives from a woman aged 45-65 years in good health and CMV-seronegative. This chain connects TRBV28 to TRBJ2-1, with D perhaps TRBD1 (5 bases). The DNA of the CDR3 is TGTGCCAGCAGTTTATATTCAGGGATCCCCTACAATGAGCAGTTCTTC. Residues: CASSLYSGIPYNEQFF.